The rows below give T cell receptor beta chains drawn from one sample of a study of response to subunit inactivated influenza vaccine. MiXCR was run by TCRdb on the RT-PCR reads, yielding one entry per CDR3 protein. The sample lists 650,000 to 800,000 distinct CDR3 sequences; 18% were seen once. The source material was PBMCs from blood, sampled around 5 days after vaccination. These receptor sequences come from a man aged 45-65 years who received an inactivated influenza vaccine. CDR3s include the opening cysteine and the closing phenylalanine or tryptophan. The D gene is left open where the match is weak. Clone size is shown for a subset of rows, as once, few, many or a class of expanded clone.

>TRBV27|few|TRBJ1-6|.
TGTGCCAGCAGTTTAGGGGCGACTATCAGCTCCTATAATTCACCCCTCCACTTT
CASSLGATISSYNSPLHF
>TRBV7-9|.|TRBJ2-6|.
TGTGCCAGCAGCCACTGGCCGTTGGCTGGGGCCAACGTCCTGACTTTC
CASSHWPLAGANVLTF
>TRBV12-3/TRBV12-4|few|TRBJ1-2|.
TGTGCCAGCAGTCCCAACAGGGAGGGCTATGGCTACACCTTC
CASSPNREGYGYTF
>TRBV4-3|.|TRBJ2-3|.
TGCGCCAGCAGCCAAGATCGGGGGGCAAGTACGCAGTATTTT
CASSQDRGASTQYF
>TRBV7-9|.|TRBJ1-2|TRBD1
TGTGCCAGCAGCCCCCGACAGGGTACCTATGGCTACACCTTC
CASSPRQGTYGYTF
>TRBV20-1|.|TRBJ2-1|.
TGCAGCCCCCCCATACTTGGCAATGAGCAGTTCTTC
CSPPILGNEQFF
>TRBV12-3/TRBV12-4|.|TRBJ1-1|.
TGTGCCAGCAGTTTAAGTCCCGTAGACACTGAAGCTTTCTTT
CASSLSPVDTEAFF
>TRBV4-2|few|TRBJ2-7|TRBD1
TGTGCCACCTCCGACAGGGGGCCTCCCTACGAGCAGTACTTC
CATSDRGPPYEQYF
>TRBV11-1|many|TRBJ2-3|.
TGTGCCAGCAGCAGAATCCAGACAGGACCCTCTAGCACAGATACGCAGTATTTT
CASSRIQTGPSSTDTQYF
>TRBV5-1|many|TRBJ2-3|.
TGCGCCAGCAGTTTTAGCGACAGCACAGATACGCAGTATTTT
CASSFSDSTDTQYF
>TRBV10-3|few|TRBJ2-3|TRBD2
TGTGCCATCAGTGTGACTTTAGCGGGGGGCACAGATACGCAGTATTTT
CAISVTLAGGTDTQYF
>TRBV15|.|TRBJ2-1|TRBD1
TGTGCCACCAGCAGAGCCGGACAGGGTAACTACAATGAGCAGTTCTTC
CATSRAGQGNYNEQFF
>TRBV12-5|.|TRBJ2-3|.
TGTGCCTCTAACCGGGGAAACACAGATACGCAGTATTTT
CASNRGNTDTQYF
>TRBV18|few|TRBJ2-5|.
TGTGCCAGCTCACCTTCACCCCCGACAGTACAACAAGAGACCCAGTACTTC
CASSPSPPTVQQETQYF
>TRBV7-6|.|TRBJ2-3|TRBD1
TGTGCCAGCAGCCCTATAACAGGGGGCTCCACAGATACGCAGTATTTT
CASSPITGGSTDTQYF
>TRBV4-2|few|TRBJ1-5|.
TGTGCCAGCAGCCAAGGAGGACATAATAATCAGCCCCAGCATTTT
CASSQGGHNNQPQHF
>TRBV29-1|many|TRBJ2-7|.
TGCAGCGTTGAAATTTTGGGCCAAGGAAGGGACGAGCAGTACTTC
CSVEILGQGRDEQYF
>TRBV20-1|.|TRBJ2-7|TRBD2
TGCAGTGCCCCACCCCTAGCGGGAGTCCCCGAGCAGTACTTC
CSAPPLAGVPEQYF
>TRBV9|.|TRBJ2-5|.
TGTGCCAGCAGCCCTTCTCCTTACCAAGAGACCCAGTACTTC
CASSPSPYQETQYF